Listed below are T cell receptor beta chains from one sample, sequenced in a study of OX40 agonist ivuxolimab in advanced cancers. The method was immunoSEQ multiplex PCR; TCRdb's version includes in-frame clones alone and lacks a portion of them. The repertoire includes 99,000 or so clones, around 95% of them detected once, and 2% to 2.5% sits in the top ten. The input for sequencing was CD4+ or CD8+ T cells sorted from blood, taken in a trial of the OX40 agonist ivuxolimab. The receptors were gathered from an adult with an advanced solid tumor such as melanoma, head and neck, liver or kidney cancer. Each CDR3 is given with its conserved first and last residue. The D gene is left open where the match is weak. The size entry is marked missing in some rows and otherwise reads once, few, many or a size class.

v_gene	j_gene	abundance	d_gene	CDR3aa	CDR3nt
TRBV5-4	TRBJ2-6	-	TRBD2	CASSLVLAVSGANVLTF	TGTGCCAGCAGCTTGGTTCTAGCGGTCTCTGGGGCCAACGTCCTGACTTTC
TRBV19	TRBJ1-2	few	-	CASGRGWYGYTF	TGTGCCAGTGGAAGGGGATGGTATGGCTACACCTTC
TRBV6-5	TRBJ2-7	-	TRBD2	CASSPGLASYEQYF	TGTGCCAGCAGCCCGGGACTAGCGTCCTACGAGCAGTACTTC
TRBV4-2	TRBJ1-2	-	-	CASSPSRTVNYGYTF	TGTGCCAGCAGTCCATCTAGGACGGTGAACTATGGCTACACCTTC
TRBV19	TRBJ2-1	once	-	CASGGLQSNEQFF	TGTGCCAGTGGGGGGCTCCAAAGTAATGAGCAGTTCTTC
TRBV6-1	TRBJ1-6	-	-	CASSAGPYNSPLHF	TGTGCCAGCAGTGCAGGTCCCTATAATTCACCCCTCCACTTT
TRBV6-6	TRBJ2-3	-	-	CAITGFSTDTQYF	TGTGCCATCACAGGGTTCTCAACAGATACGCAGTATTTT
TRBV6-5	TRBJ1-1	few	-	CASSYSGRGGEAFF	TGTGCCAGCAGTTACTCTGGGCGGGGAGGTGAAGCTTTCTTT
TRBV9	TRBJ2-2	-	-	CASSNLNTGELFF	TGTGCCAGCAGCAACCTGAACACCGGGGAGCTGTTTTTT
TRBV6-6	TRBJ2-7	-	-	CASRVAGEQYF	TGTGCCAGCAGAGTTGCGGGGGAGCAGTACTTC
TRBV7-9	TRBJ2-3	-	-	CASSLGTATDTQYF	TGTGCCAGCAGCTTAGGGACCGCGACTGATACGCAGTATTTT
TRBV28	TRBJ1-2	few	-	CASSSWGDNYGYTF	TGTGCCAGCAGTTCTTGGGGGGATAACTATGGCTACACCTTC
TRBV19	TRBJ2-1	-	-	CASSRQGNEQFF	TGTGCCAGTAGTAGGCAGGGGAATGAGCAGTTCTTC
TRBV19	TRBJ1-2	-	TRBD1	CASTGQGIYGYTF	TGTGCCAGTACGGGACAGGGTATCTATGGCTACACCTTC
TRBV29-1	TRBJ2-7	-	-	CSVVLREKGYEQYF	TGCAGCGTTGTGCTCCGTGAAAAAGGCTACGAGCAGTACTTC
TRBV7-9	TRBJ2-7	-	TRBD1	CASSPGTDGYEQYF	TGTGCCAGCAGCCCCGGGACAGATGGTTACGAGCAGTACTTC
TRBV11-2	TRBJ2-7	-	-	CASSLEVQLYEQYF	TGTGCCAGCAGCTTAGAGGTACAACTTTACGAGCAGTACTTC
TRBV20-1	TRBJ1-2	-	-	CSARGSYGYTF	TGCAGTGCTAGGGGGAGCTATGGCTACACCTTC
TRBV7-9	TRBJ2-1	-	TRBD2	CASSLPGLAGGSNEQFF	TGTGCCAGCAGCTTACCCGGACTAGCGGGAGGCTCTAATGAGCAGTTCTTC
TRBV11-2	TRBJ2-7	once	-	CASSLYRDYEQYF	TGTGCCAGCAGCTTATACAGGGACTACGAGCAGTACTTC
TRBV15	TRBJ2-7	once	-	CATSPGAFEQYF	TGTGCCACCAGCCCTGGGGCTTTCGAGCAGTACTTC
TRBV28	TRBJ2-1	-	-	CASIVTGVNNEQFF	TGTGCCAGCATTGTAACCGGGGTCAACAATGAGCAGTTCTTC
TRBV5-1	TRBJ1-2	-	-	CASSLAEGSVYGYTF	TGCGCCAGCAGCTTGGCCGAGGGGAGTGTCTATGGCTACACCTTC
TRBV6-5	TRBJ2-7	-	TRBD1	CASTLSTGYEQYF	TGTGCCAGCACCCTGTCGACAGGGTACGAGCAGTACTTC
TRBV6-1	TRBJ2-2	-	TRBD2	CASSETGGVTGELFF	TGTGCCAGCAGTGAAACGGGGGGGGTCACCGGGGAGCTGTTTTTT
TRBV5-6	TRBJ1-6	-	-	CASSLDTPSSYNSPLHF	TGTGCCAGCAGCTTGGACACCCCGAGCTCCTATAATTCACCCCTCCACTTT
TRBV30	TRBJ1-6	-	-	CAWSLGPKSPLHF	TGTGCCTGGAGTCTAGGCCCCAAGTCACCCCTCCACTTT
TRBV7-9	TRBJ1-5	-	TRBD1	CASSQGTGDNQPQHF	TGTGCCAGCAGCCAAGGGACAGGGGACAATCAGCCCCAGCATTTT
TRBV7-9	TRBJ2-2	-	TRBD2	CASSPATSGGAAGELFF	TGTGCCAGCAGCCCCGCTACTAGCGGGGGGGCAGCCGGGGAGCTGTTTTTT
TRBV25-1	TRBJ2-7	-	-	CASSEWAGVSSYEQYF	TGTGCCAGCAGTGAATGGGCAGGTGTATCCTCCTACGAGCAGTACTTC
TRBV29-1	TRBJ2-2	-	-	CSVEEADTGELFF	TGCAGCGTTGAGGAGGCAGACACCGGGGAGCTGTTTTTT
TRBV9	TRBJ2-5	-	TRBD2	CASSLGLAGQETQYF	TGTGCCAGCAGCTTGGGACTAGCGGGCCAAGAGACCCAGTACTTC
TRBV15	TRBJ2-1	-	-	CATGDNEQFF	TGTGCCACCGGGGACAATGAGCAGTTCTTC
TRBV19	TRBJ2-7	once	-	CASRWADRGGYEQYF	TGTGCCAGTAGGTGGGCAGACAGAGGAGGATACGAGCAGTACTTC
TRBV7-3	TRBJ2-1	-	-	CASSLQGRESHNEQFF	TGTGCCAGCAGCCTCCAAGGGCGGGAATCCCACAATGAGCAGTTCTTC
TRBV27	TRBJ1-5	-	-	CASSLDGGVGPQHF	TGTGCCAGCAGTTTAGACGGAGGCGTTGGGCCCCAGCATTTT
TRBV5-1	TRBJ1-1	few	-	CASSLGVSGYTNTEAFF	TGCGCCAGCAGCTTGGGGGTATCAGGGTATACAAACACTGAAGCTTTCTTT
TRBV6-1	TRBJ2-2	-	TRBD2	CASSGSLDTGELFF	TGTGCCAGTAGCGGGAGTCTCGACACCGGGGAGCTGTTTTTT
TRBV19	TRBJ1-5	-	TRBD1	CAISGQGNQPQHF	TGTGCCATTTCGGGACAGGGGAATCAGCCCCAGCATTTT
TRBV15	TRBJ2-1	once	-	CATGADPSYNEQFF	TGTGCCACCGGGGCGGACCCATCCTACAATGAGCAGTTCTTC
TRBV11-2	TRBJ2-1	-	TRBD2	CASSLLSGGANEQFF	TGTGCCAGCAGCCTCCTGAGCGGGGGGGCAAATGAGCAGTTCTTC